The sequence of this TCR beta chain was determined in a study of blood T cell repertoires in COVID-19 (dated by TCRdb to between 2020 and 2021). Regarding the complete study: The collaborator samples originated in the United States, Italy and Spain and spanned the acute and convalescent phases of COVID-19. The material from the prospective study consisted of cDNA or gDNA derived from T cells, B-cell-depleted T cells, or PBMCs. Subjects who had been exposed to COVID-19, were actively infected with it, or had recovered from it provided the deeply sampled blood TCRbeta repertoires that made up the dataset. A freely available public database, intended as a resource for researchers studying the immune response to SARS-CoV-2, is where the repertoires were released. The samples were drawn from the first 160 participants of the ongoing ImmuneRACE study and from over 950 subjects provided by 6 global collaborators. Nearly every sample came with metadata listing a de-identified subject ID, COVID-19 status, age in years and sex. Where available, HLA class I and class II types were taken from metadata supplied by the sample provider and were not determined by assay-based typing. General study outcomes and caveats: Clinical and demographic metadata were provided uncurated, with the amount varying by source and participant.

With respect to this clone: The clone's antigen remains unknown. No much larger clonotype is one base removed from it; base qualities were not supplied.

Participants in the prospective study were enrolled through a virtual design, were aged about 18 to 100 years, and lived in 24 United States geographic areas. To assign participants to cohorts, the prospective study relied on clinical history that participants themselves reported in a screening survey and a study questionnaire. Recovered participants in ImmuneRACE Cohort 3 were defined as having two consecutive negative NP/OP PCR tests, clearance from a healthcare professional, or resolution of symptoms. Mobile phlebotomists in the prospective study collected whole blood, serum and a nasopharyngeal or oropharyngeal swab from every participant. Prospective study participants could optionally give additional blood draws and questionnaires over an approximately two-month period. Blood samples from the prospective study were shipped frozen or at room temperature prior to DNA extraction. The germline V gene supplies CDR1 LGHNA and CDR2 YNFKEQ. V trim: 1 base; J trim: 6 bases; unmatched bases: 12. The CDR3 holds 18 amino acids from the cysteine to the phenylalanine. Of all the DNA, just the CDR3 is kept, 54 bases in frame from base 1.

TCRbeta CDR3 regions were amplified from genomic DNA by means of the immunoSEQ Assay, a bias-controlled multiplex PCR. On the authors' methods: Nucleated cell counts per sample were estimated from amplification of reference gene primers within the assay. To quantify the absolute abundance of each unique TCRbeta CDR3 rearrangement, sequence reads were collapsed and filtered. For each sample, productive Simpson clonality was calculated as the square root of Simpson's diversity index across productive rearrangements. TCRdb took over this immuneACCESS table, retaining in-frame rearrangements with V and J assigned. Such tables are incomplete; in checked studies, under half of the missing clones stem from an unresolved V gene, and the remainder is unexplained. That table gives V, J and clone size, and the DNA gave D and trimming. The sample table lists some 300,000 clones, under 90% of them with a count of one. The ten largest clones take up about 1.7% of the sample.

The rearrangement joined TRBV4-2 to TRBJ2-1, with 10 central nucleotides matching TRBD2. The source is a woman between 40 and 50 years old who had recovered from COVID-19. Sequencing was done on a sample of PBMCs or T cells enriched from blood (not recorded which). In nucleotides, the sequence is TGTGCCAGCAGCCAAGTAGGGCTAGCGGGGGCCGTTCCCAATGAGCAGTTCTTC. Translated, this gives CASSQVGLAGAVPNEQFF.